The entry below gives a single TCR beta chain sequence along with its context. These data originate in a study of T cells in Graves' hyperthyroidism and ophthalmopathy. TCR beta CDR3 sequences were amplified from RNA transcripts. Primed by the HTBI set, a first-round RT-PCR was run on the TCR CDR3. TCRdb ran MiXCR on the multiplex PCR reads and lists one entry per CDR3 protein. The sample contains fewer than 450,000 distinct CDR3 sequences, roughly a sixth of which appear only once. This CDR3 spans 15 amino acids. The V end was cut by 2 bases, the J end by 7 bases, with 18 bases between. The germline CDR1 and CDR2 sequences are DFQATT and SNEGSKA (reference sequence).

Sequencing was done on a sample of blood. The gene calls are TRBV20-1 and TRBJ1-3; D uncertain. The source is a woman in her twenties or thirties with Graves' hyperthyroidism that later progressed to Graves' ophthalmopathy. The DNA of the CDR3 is TGCAGTGCTAGAACGCCTTGGGATGAAGGGAACACCATATATTTT. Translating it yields CSARTPWDEGNTIYF.